Sequencing of this T cell receptor beta chain was carried out in a study of beta chain features in type 1 diabetes. Remarks on this clone: Its antigen is as yet unknown.

Expressed TCRB transcripts were sequenced, since all the RNA that had been isolated was reverse transcribed. Data came from immunoSEQ multiplex PCR; TCRdb stores just in-frame clones and leaves some out. This table holds about 270,000 clones, 13% to 15% found once. Study-level findings and limits: PCR might show a preference for shorter templates, equally across patients and controls. All four CD4+ subsets of Type 1 diabetes patients contained TCRB CDR3s that were moderately but significantly shorter.

The source is a man younger than 40 with type 1 diabetes. The sequenced sample was naive CD4+ T cells from blood.

CDR3 coding DNA: TGCGCCAGCAGAGGGACAGGGATGAACACTGAAGCTTTCTTT. Its translation: CASRGTGMNTEAFF. The gene calls are TRBV5-1 and TRBJ1-1; 9 bases line up with TRBD1. Unmatched junction bases numbered 2, after V lost 5 bases and J lost 0 bases. Germline-derived CDR1 and CDR2 are SGHRS and YFSETQ. The CDR3 extends over 14 amino acids.